One and the same sample provided the 21 T cell receptor beta chains below, sequenced in a study of cytomegalovirus exposure and HLA in healthy donors. Amplification used 60 Vbeta primers and 13 Jbeta primers. Method: immunoSEQ multiplex PCR; TCRdb's copy keeps in-frame clones and lacks some. The table lists 110,000 to 150,000 clones, around 77% of them singletons. The sample comprised PBMCs. The receptors shown here come from a man between 18 and 35 years old in good health and CMV-seronegative.

The gene calls are TRBV30 and TRBJ2-3, with 7 positions matching TRBD1. Trimming cost V 3 bases and J 2 bases; bases outside gene matches: 11. The CDR3 totals 16 residues. Germline lookup yields CDR1 GTSNPN and CDR2 SVGIG (reference sequence). CDR3 amino acids: CAWSPVTGTATDTQYF. The CDR3 coding sequence is TGTGCCTGGAGCCCAGTGACAGGGACCGCCACAGATACGCAGTATTTT.

The gene calls are TRBV7-2 and TRBJ2-7; 8 bases are shared with TRBD2. CDR1 SGHTA and CDR2 FQGNSA come from the germline V gene. The CDR3 loop spans 15 amino acids. V shed 8 bases and J 0 bases; nucleotides not matched to a gene: 9. CDR3: CASSGAGGLSYEQYF. The CDR3 DNA is TGTGCCAGCTCCGGGGCGGGGGGCCTCTCCTACGAGCAGTACTTC.

The CDR3 region has the DNA TGTGCCTGGACCGTAGGACAGTTGTTGTTCGATGGCTACACCTTC. This translates into CAWTVGQLLFDGYTF. The chain links TRBV30 to TRBJ1-2; possibly TRBD1 for D (6 bases). Trimming took 4 bases from V and 6 from J, leaving 21 bases between them. From germline, CDR1 is GTSNPN and CDR2 SVGIG (reference sequence). This CDR3 comprises 15 residues.

V gene TRBV9 combines with J gene TRBJ1-2; TRBD1 is a possible D gene (6 bases). Trimming removed 3 bases from V and 4 bases from J, with 13 bases in between. The germline V gene has CDR1 SGDLS and CDR2 YYNGEE. The CDR3 spans 14 residues. CDR3 in amino acids: CASSGGTIGYGYTF. The CDR3 DNA reads as TGTGCCAGCAGCGGGGGGACAATAGGCTATGGCTACACCTTC. The full variable domain, its missing parts supplied by reference TRBV9 and TRBJ1-2, is DSGVTQTPKHLITATGQRVTLRCSPRSGDLSVYWYQQSLDQGLQFLIQYYNGEERAKGNILERFSAQQFPDLHSELNLSSLELGDSALYFCASSGGTIGYGYTFGSGTRLTVV.

The rearrangement links TRBV5-6 to TRBJ2-4, with D maybe TRBD2 (6 bases). The CDR3 is 13 amino acids. Trimming took 3 bases from V and 8 from J, leaving 12 bases between them. Germline lookup yields CDR1 SGHDT and CDR2 YYEEEE. CDR3 sequence (DNA): TGTGCCAGCAGCTCAGAGACTAGGGACATTCAGTACTTC. Translating gives CASSSETRDIQYF.

The chain is built from TRBV6-5 and TRBJ1-6, with D unresolved. The CDR3 consists of 13 residues. The V end was cut by 9 bases, the J end by 7 bases, with 13 bases between. Germline V gene sequence: CDR1 MNHEY, CDR2 SVGAGI. The CDR3, as DNA: TGTGCCAGTTTACCCCCCGAGAATTCACCCCTCCACTTT. Its translation: CASLPPENSPLHF.

The CDR3 DNA is TGTGCCAGCAGCGGGGACAGGGGGCGAGGAGCCTATGGCTACACCTTC. This gives the protein CASSGDRGRGAYGYTF. This sequence joins TRBV11-2 and TRBJ1-2; 12 bases are shared with TRBD1. The J segment lost 4 bases and the V segment lost 5 bases, leaving 8 bases of the junction unmatched. Per the germline V gene, CDR1 is SGHAT and CDR2 is FQNNGV. The CDR3 has 16 residues.

This chain connects TRBV5-4 to TRBJ1-4, with TRBD1 matching over 9 bases. This CDR3 contains 14 residues. Germline V gene data show CDR1 as SGHNT and CDR2 as YYREEE (reference sequence). Unmatched junction bases numbered 1, after V lost 1 base and J lost 6 bases. CDR3 residues: CASSLRQGDEKLFF. DNA for the CDR3: TGTGCCAGCAGCTTGCGACAGGGGGATGAAAAACTGTTTTTT. The full variable domain, in which reference TRBV5-4 and TRBJ1-4 provide the parts outside the CDR3, is ETGVTQSPTHLIKTRGQQVTLRCSSQSGHNTVSWYQQALGQGPQFIFQYYREEENGRGNFPPRFSGLQFPNYSSELNVNALELDDSALYLCASSLRQGDEKLFFGSGTQLSVL.

Only one count was recorded for this clone. The chain recombines TRBV6-1 with TRBJ1-3; D is unclear. CDR3 length: 14 residues. The V end was cut by 6 bases, the J end by 0 bases, with 9 bases between. Germline V gene data show CDR1 as MNHNS and CDR2 as SASEGT. The CDR3 DNA is TGTGCCAGCAGGGTAGGAGGCTCTGGAAACACCATATATTTT. Protein: CASRVGGSGNTIYF.

Notes on this clone: One junction end does not reproduce the germline sequence, and a read error may be involved. This rearrangement joins TRBV7-7 to TRBJ2-5; 10 nucleotides line up with TRBD1. The CDR3 is 15 amino acids. CDR1 is SSHAT, CDR2 FNYEAQ, per germline (reference sequence). CDR3 sequence (DNA): TGTGCTAGCAGCCTAGGACAGGGGGTGGAAGAGACCCAGTACTTC. It yields the protein CASSLGQGVEETQYF.

The chain joins TRBV6-5 to TRBJ1-2; no reliable D call. Germline CDR1 and CDR2: MNHEY and SVGAGI. Trimming cost V 7 bases and J 7 bases, with 16 bases left between them. The CDR3 covers 13 residues. The CDR3 loop is CASTPGRVGGYTF. The CDR3 DNA reads TGTGCCAGCACCCCGGGGAGGGTGGGTGGCTACACCTTC.

As to this clone: This sample includes further DNA sequences coding for the same CDR3. The chain recombines TRBV7-9 with TRBJ2-7, with TRBD2 as a possible D gene (6 bases). The V gene lost 1 base and the J gene lost 4 bases, with 8 bases spanning the gap. There are 13 residues in the CDR3. Germline lookup yields CDR1 SEHNR and CDR2 FQNEAQ (reference sequence). CDR3 loop: CASSLVGRYEQYF. CDR3 in DNA: TGTGCCAGCAGCTTAGTAGGGAGGTACGAGCAGTACTTC. Full variable domain (rest looked up from reference TRBV7-9 and TRBJ2-7): DTGVSQNPRHKITKRGQNVTFRCDPISEHNRLYWYRQTLGQGPEFLTYFQNEAQLEKSRLLSDRFSAERPKGSFSTLEIQRTEQGDSAMYLCASSLVGRYEQYFGPGTRLTVT.

In its sample, this clone was seen a few times. The V gene is TRBV7-9, the J gene TRBJ1-1; D gene uncertain. With 1 base removed from V and 6 bases from J, the gap between germline ends came to 6 bases. This CDR3 contains 12 residues. Germline CDR1 SEHNR, CDR2 FQNEAQ (reference sequence). CDR3 nucleotide sequence: TGTGCCAGCAGCTTAGATTACTCTGAAGCTTTCTTT. Protein product: CASSLDYSEAFF.

V usage is TRBV9 and J usage is TRBJ1-6, with D possibly being TRBD1 (5 bases). The CDR3 extends over 16 amino acids. CDR1 is SGDLS and CDR2 is YYNGEE in the germline V gene. Trimming removed 0 bases from V and 7 bases from J, with 14 bases in between. CDR3 amino acids: CASSVGGGEPNSPLHF. Written as DNA, the CDR3 is TGTGCCAGCAGCGTAGGTGGAGGGGAACCCAATTCACCCCTCCACTTT.

The chain combines TRBV2 with TRBJ1-4; TRBD1 aligns across 9 bases. V dropped 5 bases and J dropped 5; count of bases not matched to a gene: 3. This CDR3 region has 14 residues. Germline CDR1 reads SNHLY; CDR2 reads FYNNEI. In DNA form, the CDR3 reads TGTGCCAGCAGTAGGGACAGGGAGAATGAAAAACTGTTTTTT. Amino acid sequence: CASSRDRENEKLFF.

This clone came up a few times. The rearrangement joins TRBV7-6 to TRBJ2-2; 9 bases fit TRBD1. The CDR3 is made up of 16 amino acids. Germline-derived CDR1 and CDR2 are SGHVS and FNYEAQ. After removal of 1 base from V and 5 bases from J, the junction contained 5 bases not matched to a gene. CDR3 nucleotides: TGTGCCAGCAGCTTAGGTGCGGGACAGGGAACCGGGGAGCTGTTTTTT. As protein: CASSLGAGQGTGELFF.

In its sample, this clone was seen a few times. V usage is TRBV6-5 and J usage is TRBJ1-6; TRBD1 matches at 7 bases. CDR1 MNHEY and CDR2 SVGAGI come from the germline V gene. The CDR3 runs to 15 residues. J gave up 5 bases and V 4 bases, and 5 bases lay outside the gene matches. CDR3 coding DNA: TGTGCCAGCAGTTTCGTAACAGGGGATAATTCACCCCTCCACTTT. Encoded protein: CASSFVTGDNSPLHF.

This chain joins TRBV19 and TRBJ1-5; 8 bases map to TRBD1. Germline V gives CDR1 LNHDA, CDR2 SQIVND (reference sequence). V dropped 5 bases and J dropped 7; count of bases not matched to a gene: 4. CDR3 length: 13 residues. The CDR3 DNA reads TGTGCCAGTAGTGGACAGGGTTTACAGCCCCAGCATTTT. Encoded protein: CASSGQGLQPQHF.

CDR3 in amino acids: CASSEIGRSSYNSPLHF. The CDR3, as DNA: TGTGCCAGCAGTGAGATTGGAAGGAGCTCCTATAATTCACCCCTCCACTTT. This sequence joins TRBV2 and TRBJ1-6; D not resolved. Trimming removed 3 bases from V and 0 bases from J, with 12 bases in between. The germline gives CDR1 SNHLY, CDR2 FYNNEI. The CDR3 has 17 amino acids.

The rearrangement uses TRBV15 and TRBJ1-6; no clear D gene. This CDR3 spans 12 amino acids. Looked up from germline, CDR1 is LNHNV and CDR2 is YYDKDF (reference sequence). Trimming removed 5 bases from V and 9 bases from J, with 8 bases in between. The CDR3 DNA sequence: TGTGCCACCAGCCCTCCGGGTTCACCCCTCCACTTT. The encoded protein is CATSPPGSPLHF.

The V and J genes are TRBV5-1 and TRBJ1-2; the match to TRBD1 covers 8 bases. Germline V gene sequence: CDR1 SGHRS, CDR2 YFSETQ. J gave up 7 bases and V 6 bases, and 17 bases lay outside the gene matches. CDR3 length: 16 amino acids. CDR3 residues: CASNLNPATGEAGYTF. The CDR3 nucleotides are TGCGCCAGCAACCTAAATCCAGCGACAGGGGAGGCTGGCTACACCTTC. Combining the CDR3 with reference TRBV5-1 and TRBJ1-2 gives the whole variable domain KAGVTQTPRYLIKTRGQQVTLSCSPISGHRSVSWYQQTPGQGLQFLFEYFSETQRNKGNFPGRFSGRQFSNSRSEMNVSTLELGDSALYLCASNLNPATGEAGYTFGSGTRLTVV.